This TCR beta chain was retrieved from a study of blood T cell repertoires in COVID-19. From germline, CDR1 is MNHEY and CDR2 SVGAGI. This CDR3 is 13 amino acids long. V was cut by 6 bases and J by 4 bases, with 13 bases left in between. In the authors' workflow: Amplification with reference gene primers provided the estimates of nucleated cell counts. Assay used: immunoSEQ multiplex PCR; TCRdb lists only in-frame clones, some missing. Clone size and the V and J calls come from that table; the DNA yielded D and trimming. The sample contains about 54,000 clones, 81% of which appear only once. The rearrangement uses TRBV6-5 and TRBJ2-7, with D perhaps matching TRBD1 (6 bases). The sequence derives from a woman aged 55-75 years with acute or convalescent COVID-19. Sequenced input: peripheral blood. CDR3 sequence reads: CASRSQQGYEQYF. CDR3 coding DNA: TGTGCCAGCAGATCGCAACAGGGATACGAGCAGTACTTC.